Below, one T cell receptor (beta chain) is given with its context. This CDR3 has 11 residues. V was cut by 5 bases and J by 0 bases, with 4 bases left in between. The germline V gene has CDR1 SQVTM and CDR2 ANQGSEA. The data were taken from a study of T-cell memory formation after mild COVID-19. TCRdb recomputed calls from the 5' RACE reads with MiXCR, one row per CDR3 protein. Of 65,000 to 95,000 distinct CDR3 sequences listed, around 13% are singletons. What was sequenced was PBMCs or a T cell subset sorted from them (not recorded which). The chain uses TRBV29-1 and TRBJ1-2; D is undetermined. This sequence originates from a man aged 18 to 35 who had mild COVID-19 (a few samples of this study predate the infection). Cell type and time point are not known. The CDR3 sequence: CSVQTNYGYTF. CDR3 DNA sequence: TGCAGCGTTCAGACTAACTATGGCTACACCTTC.